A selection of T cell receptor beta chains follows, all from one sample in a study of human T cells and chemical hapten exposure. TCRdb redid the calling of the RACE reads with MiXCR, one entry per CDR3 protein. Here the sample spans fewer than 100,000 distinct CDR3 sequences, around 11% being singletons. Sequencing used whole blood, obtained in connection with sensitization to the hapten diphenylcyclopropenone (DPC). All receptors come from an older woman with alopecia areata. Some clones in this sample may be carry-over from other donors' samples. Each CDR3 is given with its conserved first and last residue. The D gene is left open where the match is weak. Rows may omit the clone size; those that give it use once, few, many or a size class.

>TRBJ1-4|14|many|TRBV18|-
TGTGCCAGCTCACCAGCAGGGATGAATGAAAAACTGTTTTTT
CASSPAGMNEKLFF
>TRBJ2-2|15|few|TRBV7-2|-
TGTGCCAGCAGGGGAGGGACACTAAACACCGGGGAGCTGTTTTTT
CASRGGTLNTGELFF
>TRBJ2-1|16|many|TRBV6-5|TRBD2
TGTGCCAGCAGAAGGACTAGCGGGGGGGTAAACAATGAGCAGTTCTTC
CASRRTSGGVNNEQFF
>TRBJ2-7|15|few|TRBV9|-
TGTGCCAGCAGCGTAGGGATGAAGGAGAGCCACGAGCAGTACTTC
CASSVGMKESHEQYF
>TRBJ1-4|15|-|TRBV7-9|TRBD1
TGTGCCAGCAGCCAGCAGGGGGCGGCTAATGAAAAACTGTTTTTT
CASSQQGAANEKLFF
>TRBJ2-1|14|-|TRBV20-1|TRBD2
TGCAGTGCTACCGGGGGGAGCTCCTACAATGAGCAGTTCTTC
CSATGGSSYNEQFF
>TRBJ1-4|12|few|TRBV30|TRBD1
TGTGCCTGGAGTTTAAGACAGGGAGGACTGTTTTTT
CAWSLRQGGLFF
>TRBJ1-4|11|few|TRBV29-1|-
TGCAGCGTTGAAGATCGCGAAAAACTGTTTTTT
CSVEDREKLFF
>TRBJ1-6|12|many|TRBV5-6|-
TGTGCCAGCAGCCCGAGGGGGTCCCCCCTCCACTTT
CASSPRGSPLHF
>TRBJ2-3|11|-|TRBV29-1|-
TGCAGCGTTGATAACACAGATACGCAGTATTTT
CSVDNTDTQYF
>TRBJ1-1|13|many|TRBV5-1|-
TGCGCCAGCAGCTTTTCAGGGGAAGGGGAGGCTTTCTTT
CASSFSGEGEAFF
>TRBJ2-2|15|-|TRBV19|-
TGTGCCAGTAGTATAAGGCAGGGGGGCACCGGGGAGCTGTTTTTT
CASSIRQGGTGELFF
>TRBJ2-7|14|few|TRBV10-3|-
TGTGCCATCAGGACTTCCGGACGGGCCTACGAGCAGTACTTC
CAIRTSGRAYEQYF
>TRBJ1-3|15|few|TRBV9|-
TGTGCCAGCAGCGTAGACTTCGACTCTGGAAACACCATATATTTT
CASSVDFDSGNTIYF
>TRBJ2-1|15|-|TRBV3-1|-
TGTGCCAGCAGCCAAGAATGGACAGCCTACAATGAGCAGTTCTTC
CASSQEWTAYNEQFF
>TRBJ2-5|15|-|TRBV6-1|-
TGTGCCAGCAGTGAAGGGGCAGCTATCCAAGAGACCCAGTACTTC
CASSEGAAIQETQYF
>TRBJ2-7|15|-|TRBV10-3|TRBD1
TGTGCCATCCAGCCGGGACAGGGGACCTCCTACGAGCAGTACTTC
CAIQPGQGTSYEQYF
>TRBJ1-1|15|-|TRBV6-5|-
TGTGCCAGCAGTTACCCCGGGACTATCTCCACTGAAGCTTTCTTT
CASSYPGTISTEAFF
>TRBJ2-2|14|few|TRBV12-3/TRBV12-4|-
TGTGCCAGCAGTCCCCAGTCGAACACCGGGGAGCTGTTTTTT
CASSPQSNTGELFF
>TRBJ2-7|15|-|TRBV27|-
TGTGCCAGCAGTTCCCCGGGACGGGATCACTACGAGCAGTACTTC
CASSSPGRDHYEQYF
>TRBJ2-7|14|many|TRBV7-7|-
TGTGCTAGCAGCCAACAGGGAGGAGAGTACGAGCAGTACTTC
CASSQQGGEYEQYF
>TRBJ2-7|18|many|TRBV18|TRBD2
TGTGCCAGCTCACCAAGGACTAGCGGGGGAATAAGCACCTACGAGCAGTACTTC
CASSPRTSGGISTYEQYF
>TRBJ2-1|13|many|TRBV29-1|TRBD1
TGCAGCGTAAGACAGGGCGGGCGCAATGAGCAGTTCTTC
CSVRQGGRNEQFF
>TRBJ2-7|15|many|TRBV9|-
TGTGCCAGCAGCCCCCCCGGGACGGGGGACTACGAGCAGTACTTC
CASSPPGTGDYEQYF
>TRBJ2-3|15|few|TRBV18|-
TGTGCCAGCTCCTCTAAGGGGGTTTACGGAGATACGCAGTATTTT
CASSSKGVYGDTQYF
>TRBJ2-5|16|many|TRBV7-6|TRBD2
TGTGCCAGCAGCTTAGGAGCGGGGGGACCCCAAGAGACCCAGTACTTC
CASSLGAGGPQETQYF
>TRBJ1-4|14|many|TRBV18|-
TGTGCCAGCTCACCCCGGGGACTAAATGAAAAACTGTTTTTT
CASSPRGLNEKLFF
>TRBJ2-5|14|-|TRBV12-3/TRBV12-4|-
TGTGCCAGCAGACCCCTCGTGTCTCAAGAGACCCAGTACTTC
CASRPLVSQETQYF
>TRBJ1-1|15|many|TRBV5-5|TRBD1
TGTGCCAGCAGCTGGGGGACAGGAATGAACACTGAAGCTTTCTTT
CASSWGTGMNTEAFF
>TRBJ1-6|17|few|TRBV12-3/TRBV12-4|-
TGTGCCAGCAGTTTCATCATTCCGGGCCGGGCGAATTCACCCCTCCACTTT
CASSFIIPGRANSPLHF
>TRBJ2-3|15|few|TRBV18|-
TGTGCCAGCTCACCGGACTACCGAATCACAGATACGCAGTATTTT
CASSPDYRITDTQYF
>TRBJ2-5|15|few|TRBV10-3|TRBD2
TGTGCCATCAGTGCCCGCGGGGGGGCCCAAGAGACCCAGTACTTC
CAISARGGAQETQYF
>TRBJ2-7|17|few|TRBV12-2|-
TGTGCAAGTCGCTTAAGCTCCGGGACAGGGGAAATTAACGAGCAGTACTTC
CASRLSSGTGEINEQYF
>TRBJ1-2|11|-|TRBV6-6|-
TGTGCCCACGGGGGAGGGGACGGCTACACCTTC
CAHGGGDGYTF
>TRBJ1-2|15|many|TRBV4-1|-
TGCGCCAGCAGCCAAGATCACGGACTGGTCTATGGCTACACCTTC
CASSQDHGLVYGYTF
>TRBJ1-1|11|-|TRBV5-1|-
TGCGCCAGCAGCGGCCAGGGAAAAGCTTTCTTT
CASSGQGKAFF
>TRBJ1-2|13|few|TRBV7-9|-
TGTGCCAGCAGCTTAGCGCTCCCAGATGGCTACACCTTC
CASSLALPDGYTF